The present TCR beta chain was sequenced within a study of breast tumors, draining lymph nodes, adjacent tissues. CDR3 length: 17 residues. Germline CDR1 reads KGHSH; CDR2 reads LQKENI. TCRdb passed the multiplex PCR reads through MiXCR, listing each CDR3 protein once. The sample consists of around 190,000 distinct CDR3 sequences, roughly 30% of them appearing once. Worth noting for this clonotype: Its target is unknown. Its ends do not fully match the called genes, so a read error is possible.

The lymph nodes were axillary draining lymph nodes from breast cancer patients. Overall study results and limits: Tumor repertoires ranked between lymph nodes and nontumor tissue in diversity, with V and J gene preferences.

This receptor was obtained from a female donor with breast cancer. Some clones in this sample may be carry-over from other donors' samples. The specimen was axillary lymph node tissue. The V and J genes are TRBV18 and TRBJ2-5, with TRBD2 matching 11 bases. DNA of the CDR3: TGTGCCAACTCACCGTACACTAGCGGGGGCCACCAAGAGACCCAGTACTTC. This gives the protein CANSPYTSGGHQETQYF.